Listed here are 5 T cell receptor beta chains from one sample, sequenced in a study of T cell responses to AZD1222 COVID-19 vaccine. TCRdb keeps only in-frame clones here, not all; method: immunoSEQ multiplex PCR. The table has about 44,000 clones, 83% seen once. This specimen consisted of peripheral blood, obtained on day 0 of AZD1222 vaccination. Receptors originate from an adult in good health.

The V call is TRBV11-2, the J call TRBJ1-2; D is possibly TRBD1 (5 bases). CDR1 and CDR2 (germline): SGHAT, FQNNGV. V was pared by 0 bases and J by 8 bases, with 10 bases between. This CDR3 has 13 residues. CDR3 bases: TGTGCCAGCAGCTTAGACGCGACAGTCGGCTACACCTTC. It specifies CASSLDATVGYTF.

This rearrangement joins TRBV5-4 to TRBJ1-1; D unclear. This CDR3 comprises 17 residues. V lost 0 bases and J lost 0, with 15 bases in between. CDR1 SGHNT and CDR2 YYREEE come from the germline V gene (reference sequence). For the CDR3, the DNA is TGTGCCAGCAGCTTGGCGGCGGGTTCGACATTGAACACTGAAGCTTTCTTT. It encodes CASSLAAGSTLNTEAFF.

This rearrangement joins TRBV28 to TRBJ2-1; 7 bases are a match to TRBD1. The V segment lost 0 bases and the J segment 6 bases; nucleotides outside the gene matches: 5. CDR1 and CDR2 (germline): MDHEN, SYDVKM. CDR3 length equals 15 residues. In nucleotides, the CDR3 is TGTGCCAGCAGTTTATGGGACAGGAGTTCCAATGAGCAGTTCTTC. Protein product: CASSLWDRSSNEQFF.

The chain employs TRBV19 and TRBJ2-1, with D perhaps matching TRBD2 (6 bases). Germline loops: CDR1 LNHDA, CDR2 SQIVND (reference sequence). The CDR3 contains 11 residues. Trimming cost V 6 bases and J 8 bases, with 8 bases left between them. In DNA, the CDR3 is TGTGCCAGTAGGGAGGGTCATGAGCAGTTCTTC. This encodes CASREGHEQFF.

This clone was observed a handful of times. The chain is built from TRBV27 and TRBJ2-7; weak D call: TRBD2 (5 bases). The V end was cut by 4 bases, the J end by 2 bases, with 12 bases between. The CDR3 spans 14 residues. From germline, CDR1 is MNHEY and CDR2 SMNVEV (reference sequence). The CDR3 protein is CASSSAGVAYEQYF. DNA for the CDR3: TGTGCCAGCAGTTCGGCCGGGGTGGCCTACGAGCAGTACTTC.